This is a list of T cell receptor beta chains from one sample in a study of shared T cell receptors in the human thymus. Repertoires were generated with immunoSEQ multiplex PCR, while TCRdb's copy carries only in-frame clones and drops some. The table includes hundreds of thousands of clones, around 87% detected once. The data also belong to a second study, concerning human thymus T cells.

Sequencing was carried out using thymocytes. The receptors derive from a boy under two years old with a congenital heart defect. Both conserved end residues are part of each CDR3. A D gene is named only where the DNA matches it firmly. Only some rows state a clone size, as once, few, many or a class for expanded clones.

15,TRBJ2-2,TRBV5-4,TRBD1,NA,CASSYRGQGTGELFF,TGTGCCAGCAGCTACAGGGGGCAGGGCACCGGGGAGCTGTTTTTT
17,TRBJ2-6,TRBV25-1,TRBD1,few,CASSSGTGLSGANVLTF,TGTGCCAGCAGTTCCGGGACAGGCCTTTCTGGGGCCAACGTCCTGACTTTC
14,TRBJ1-1,TRBV7-2,NA,NA,CASSHRRGYTEAFF,TGTGCCAGCAGCCACCGGCGAGGGTACACTGAAGCTTTCTTT
18,TRBJ2-1,TRBV7-2,NA,NA,CASSFGPRGAEVSDEQFF,TGTGCCAGCAGCTTTGGGCCCCGGGGGGCAGAGGTTAGCGATGAGCAGTTCTTC
12,TRBJ2-3,TRBV11-2,NA,NA,CASSRRADTQYF,TGTGCCAGCAGCCGTCGCGCAGATACGCAGTATTTT
13,TRBJ2-3,TRBV5-1,NA,once,CASSLSEADTQYF,TGCGCCAGCAGCTTGAGTGAGGCAGATACGCAGTATTTT
16,TRBJ2-1,TRBV14,TRBD2,NA,CASSQWWASGGSEQFF,TGTGCCAGCAGCCAATGGTGGGCTAGCGGGGGTAGTGAGCAGTTCTTC
18,TRBJ2-5,TRBV7-2,NA,once,CASSFLAVADDLQETQYF,TGTGCCAGCAGCTTCTTAGCCGTAGCGGATGACCTCCAGGAGACCCAGTACTTC
15,TRBJ2-5,TRBV6-6,NA,NA,CASSYSKLIQETQYF,TGTGCCAGCAGTTACTCGAAGCTTATACAAGAGACCCAGTACTTC
17,TRBJ1-6,TRBV7-8,TRBD1,NA,CASSLAPLTGRNSPLHF,TGTGCCAGCAGCTTAGCCCCCTTGACAGGGAGGAATTCACCCCTCCACTTT
15,TRBJ2-2,TRBV28,TRBD1,NA,CASSLMQGAVGELFF,TGTGCCAGCAGTTTAATGCAGGGGGCGGTCGGGGAGCTGTTTTTT
14,TRBJ2-7,TRBV15,NA,NA,CATSGRDSRYEQYF,TGTGCCACCAGCGGGCGGGACTCTCGCTACGAGCAGTACTTC
16,TRBJ1-4,TRBV4-3,NA,NA,CASSQGDDATNEKLFF,TGCGCCAGCAGCCAAGGAGATGATGCAACTAATGAAAAACTGTTTTTT
17,TRBJ1-2,TRBV5-1,NA,NA,CASSQHPSQGLAYGYTF,TGCGCCAGCAGTCAACATCCCAGCCAGGGTTTAGCCTATGGCTACACCTTC
11,TRBJ2-7,TRBV20-1,NA,NA,CSAQQGNEQYF,TGCAGTGCTCAACAGGGAAACGAGCAGTACTTC
15,TRBJ2-7,TRBV5-6,NA,NA,CASSLRQEAHYEQYF,TGTGCCAGCAGCTTGAGGCAGGAAGCACATTACGAGCAGTACTTC
16,TRBJ2-7,TRBV19,NA,NA,CASKFRSSQESYEQYF,TGTGCCAGTAAGTTTAGGTCCAGCCAGGAATCCTACGAGCAGTACTTC
16,TRBJ1-5,TRBV2,NA,NA,CASSEAGGYLNQPQHF,TGTGCCAGCAGTGAAGCCGGGGGATACCTCAATCAGCCCCAGCATTTT
16,TRBJ2-2,TRBV5-6,NA,NA,CASTRQEGRGTGELFF,TGTGCCAGCACCCGGCAGGAGGGCCGCGGAACCGGGGAGCTGTTTTTT
15,TRBJ2-5,TRBV9,TRBD2,NA,CASSVGLAGRETQYF,TGTGCCAGCAGCGTCGGACTAGCGGGAAGGGAGACCCAGTACTTC
17,TRBJ1-6,TRBV9,NA,NA,CASSVEGGQGYNSPLHF,TGTGCCAGCAGCGTCGAGGGTGGGCAGGGGTATAATTCACCCCTCCACTTT
18,TRBJ1-1,TRBV19,TRBD1,NA,CASNLFRSDRGGNTEAFF,TGTGCCAGTAATTTATTTCGATCGGACAGGGGGGGAAACACTGAAGCTTTCTTT
16,TRBJ1-4,TRBV7-9,NA,NA,CASSLACVWAREKLFF,TGTGCCAGCAGCTTAGCTTGTGTCTGGGCCCGGGAAAAACTGTTTTTT
15,TRBJ2-1,TRBV7-6,NA,NA,CASSLCSGLNNEQFF,TGTGCCAGCAGCTTATGTTCGGGATTGAACAATGAGCAGTTCTTC
15,TRBJ2-1,TRBV30,NA,NA,CAWSEGQVTYNEQFF,TGTGCCTGGAGCGAGGGCCAGGTAACGTACAATGAGCAGTTCTTC
16,TRBJ2-7,TRBV7-2,TRBD2,NA,CASSPRLAGARYEQYF,TGTGCCAGCAGCCCCCGACTAGCGGGGGCCCGATACGAGCAGTACTTC
16,TRBJ2-3,TRBV7-2,TRBD2,once,CASSLVRGLETDTQYF,TGTGCCAGCAGCTTAGTGAGGGGACTAGAGACAGATACGCAGTATTTT
14,TRBJ1-1,TRBV6-4,NA,NA,CAPGGFSHGTEAFF,TGTGCCCCCGGGGGGTTTTCGCATGGGACTGAAGCTTTCTTT
15,TRBJ2-7,TRBV5-1,TRBD2,NA,CASSPRTSGRMEQYF,TGCGCCAGCAGCCCCAGGACTAGCGGGAGAATGGAGCAGTACTTC
14,TRBJ1-2,TRBV4-3,NA,NA,CASSQDTGGGGYTF,TGCGCCAGCAGCCAAGATACGGGAGGAGGCGGCTACACCTTC
17,TRBJ2-1,TRBV7-8,TRBD1,NA,CASSLNTGDSKFNEQFF,TGTGCCAGCAGCTTAAATACAGGGGATAGTAAGTTCAATGAGCAGTTCTTC
14,TRBJ2-7,TRBV9,NA,NA,CASSVRRESYEQYF,TGTGCCAGCAGCGTACGACGGGAGTCCTACGAGCAGTACTTC
11,TRBJ1-1,TRBV2,NA,NA,CATLLNTEAFF,TGTGCCACTCTATTGAACACTGAAGCTTTCTTT
15,TRBJ2-1,TRBV5-1,TRBD1,NA,CASSLGQGMNGEQFF,TGCGCCAGCAGCTTGGGACAGGGGATGAATGGTGAGCAGTTCTTC
16,TRBJ1-5,TRBV2,TRBD1,NA,CASSGQGAPGSQPQHF,TGTGCCAGCAGCGGACAGGGGGCGCCGGGCAGTCAGCCCCAGCATTTT
16,TRBJ2-7,TRBV28,TRBD1,NA,CASSLSGQGVSYEQYF,TGTGCCAGCAGTTTAAGTGGACAGGGGGTTTCCTACGAGCAGTACTTC
13,TRBJ2-5,TRBV29-1,NA,NA,CSVDMLGIWTQYF,TGCAGCGTTGATATGCTCGGGATTTGGACCCAGTACTTC
19,TRBJ2-4,TRBV14,TRBD2,NA,CASSRETSGGPLAKNIQYF,TGTGCCAGCAGCCGAGAGACTAGCGGGGGGCCCTTAGCCAAAAACATTCAGTACTTC
16,TRBJ1-1,TRBV19,TRBD1,NA,CATRSFGGQDMSRAFF,TGTGCCACCCGCTCATTTGGCGGACAGGATATGTCACGAGCTTTCTTT
18,TRBJ2-1,TRBV2,TRBD2,NA,CASSEPLAGSSSYNEQFF,TGTGCCAGCAGTGAACCGCTAGCGGGGTCGAGCTCCTACAATGAGCAGTTCTTC
12,TRBJ2-7,TRBV2,NA,NA,CATGLRVSEQYF,TGTGCCACCGGCCTCAGGGTCTCCGAGCAGTACTTC
15,TRBJ1-1,TRBV11-2,TRBD1,few,CASRSKRDRHTEAFF,TGTGCCAGCAGATCAAAGAGGGACAGACACACTGAAGCTTTCTTT
16,TRBJ2-5,TRBV4-1,NA,NA,CASSRRTGTKQETQYF,TGCGCCAGCAGCCGCAGGACCGGGACAAAACAAGAGACCCAGTACTTC
13,TRBJ1-4,TRBV6-1,NA,NA,CASTGDPDEKLFF,TGTGCCAGCACGGGAGACCCGGACGAAAAACTGTTTTTT